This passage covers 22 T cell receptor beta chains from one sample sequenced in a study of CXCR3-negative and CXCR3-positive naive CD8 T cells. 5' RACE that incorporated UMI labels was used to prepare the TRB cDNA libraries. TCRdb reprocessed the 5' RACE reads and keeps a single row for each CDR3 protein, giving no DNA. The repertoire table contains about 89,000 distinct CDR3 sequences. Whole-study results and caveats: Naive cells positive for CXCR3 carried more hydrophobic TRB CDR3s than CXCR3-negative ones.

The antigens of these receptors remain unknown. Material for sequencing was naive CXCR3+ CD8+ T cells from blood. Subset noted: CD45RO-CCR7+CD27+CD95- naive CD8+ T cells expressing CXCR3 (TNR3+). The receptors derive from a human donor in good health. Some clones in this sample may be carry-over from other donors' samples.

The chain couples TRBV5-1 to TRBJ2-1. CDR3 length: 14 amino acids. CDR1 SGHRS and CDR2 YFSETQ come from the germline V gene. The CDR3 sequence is CASRSESSYNEQFF.

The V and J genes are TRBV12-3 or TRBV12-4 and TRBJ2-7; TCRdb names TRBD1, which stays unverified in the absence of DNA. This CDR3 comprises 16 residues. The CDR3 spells CASSTAPLGGKGEQYF.

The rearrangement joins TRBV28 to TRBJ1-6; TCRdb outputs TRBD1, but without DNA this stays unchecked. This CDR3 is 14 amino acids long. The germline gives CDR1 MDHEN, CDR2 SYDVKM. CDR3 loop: CASRDRGIDSPLHF.

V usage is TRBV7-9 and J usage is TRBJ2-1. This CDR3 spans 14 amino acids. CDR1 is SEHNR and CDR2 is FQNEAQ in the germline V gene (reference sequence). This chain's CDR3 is CASSSGSSYNEQFF. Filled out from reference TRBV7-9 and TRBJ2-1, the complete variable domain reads DTGVSQNPRHKITKRGQNVTFRCDPISEHNRLYWYRQTLGQGPEFLTYFQNEAQLEKSRLLSDRFSAERPKGSFSTLEIQRTEQGDSAMYLCASSSGSSYNEQFFGPGTRLTVL.

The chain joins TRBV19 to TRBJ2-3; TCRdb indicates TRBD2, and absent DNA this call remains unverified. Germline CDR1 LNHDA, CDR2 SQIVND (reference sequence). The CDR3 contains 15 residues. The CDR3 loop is CASSFAGKPTDTQYF.

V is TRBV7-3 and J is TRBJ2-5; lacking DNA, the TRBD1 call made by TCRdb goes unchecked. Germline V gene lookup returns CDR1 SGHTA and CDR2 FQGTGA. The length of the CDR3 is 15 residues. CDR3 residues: CASSSLGQRGETQYF.

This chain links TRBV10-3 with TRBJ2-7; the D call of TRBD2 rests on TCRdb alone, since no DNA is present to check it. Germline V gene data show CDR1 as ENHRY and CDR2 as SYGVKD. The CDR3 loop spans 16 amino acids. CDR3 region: CAISDLAGEGAGEQYF.

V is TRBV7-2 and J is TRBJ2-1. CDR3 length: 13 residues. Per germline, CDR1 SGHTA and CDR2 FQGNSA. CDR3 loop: CASSLTLFNEQFF.

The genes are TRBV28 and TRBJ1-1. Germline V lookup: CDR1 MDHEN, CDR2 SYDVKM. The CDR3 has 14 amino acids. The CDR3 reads CASSLFGRNTEAFF. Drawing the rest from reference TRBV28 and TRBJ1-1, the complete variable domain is DVKVTQSSRYLVKRTGEKVFLECVQDMDHENMFWYRQDPGLGLRLIYFSYDVKMKEKGDIPEGYSVSREKKERFSLILESASTNQTSMYLCASSLFGRNTEAFFGQGTRLTVV.

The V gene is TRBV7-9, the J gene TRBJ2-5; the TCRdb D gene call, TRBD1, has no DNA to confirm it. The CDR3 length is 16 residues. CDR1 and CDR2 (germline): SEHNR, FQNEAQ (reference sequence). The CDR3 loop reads CASSPRAGTEQETQYF. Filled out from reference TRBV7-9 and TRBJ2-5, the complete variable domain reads DTGVSQNPRHKITKRGQNVTFRCDPISEHNRLYWYRQTLGQGPEFLTYFQNEAQLEKSRLLSDRFSAERPKGSFSTLEIQRTEQGDSAMYLCASSPRAGTEQETQYFGPGTRLLVL.

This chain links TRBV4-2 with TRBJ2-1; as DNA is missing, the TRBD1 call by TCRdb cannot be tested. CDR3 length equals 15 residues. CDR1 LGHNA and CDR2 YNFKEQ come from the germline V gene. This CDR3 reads CASSQDERGFSEQFF.

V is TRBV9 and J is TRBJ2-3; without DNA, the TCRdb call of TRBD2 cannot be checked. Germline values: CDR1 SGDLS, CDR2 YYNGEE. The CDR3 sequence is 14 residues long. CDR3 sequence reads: CASSVVLVGDTQYF.

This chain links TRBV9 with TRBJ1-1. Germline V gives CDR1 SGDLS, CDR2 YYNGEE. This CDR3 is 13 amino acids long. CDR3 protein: CASSVGAGTEAFF.

The CDR3 loop reads CASSKAHGPQETQYF. The V and J genes are TRBV21-1 and TRBJ2-5; TCRdb's D gene call, TRBD2, goes unchecked for lack of DNA. TRBV21-1 is given as a pseudogene. CDR3 length: 15 residues.

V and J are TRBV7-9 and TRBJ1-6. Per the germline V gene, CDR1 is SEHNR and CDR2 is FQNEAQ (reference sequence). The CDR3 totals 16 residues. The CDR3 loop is CASSSWVGSYNSPLHF.

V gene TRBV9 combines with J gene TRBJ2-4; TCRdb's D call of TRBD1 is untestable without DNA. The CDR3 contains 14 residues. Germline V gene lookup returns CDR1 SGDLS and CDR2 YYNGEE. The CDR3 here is CASSPWDRRNIQYF.

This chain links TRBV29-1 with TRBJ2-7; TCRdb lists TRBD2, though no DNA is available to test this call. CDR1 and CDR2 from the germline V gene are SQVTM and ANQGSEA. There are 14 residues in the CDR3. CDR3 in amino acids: CSVVRSSGTYEQYF.

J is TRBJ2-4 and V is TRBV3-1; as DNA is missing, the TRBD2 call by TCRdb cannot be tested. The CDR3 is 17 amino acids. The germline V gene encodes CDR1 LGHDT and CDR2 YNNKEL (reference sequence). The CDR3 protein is CASSQDRRNLAKNIQYF.

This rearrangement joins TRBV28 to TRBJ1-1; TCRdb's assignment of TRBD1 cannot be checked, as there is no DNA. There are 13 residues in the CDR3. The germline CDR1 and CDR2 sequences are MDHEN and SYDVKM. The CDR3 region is CASTSGANTEAFF.

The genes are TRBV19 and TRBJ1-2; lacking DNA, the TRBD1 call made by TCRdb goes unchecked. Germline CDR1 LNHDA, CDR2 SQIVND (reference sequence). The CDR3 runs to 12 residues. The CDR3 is CASRQGNYGYTF.

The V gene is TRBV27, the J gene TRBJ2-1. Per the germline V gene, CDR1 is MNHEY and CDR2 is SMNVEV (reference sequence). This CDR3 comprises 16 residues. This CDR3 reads CASSSGPISSYNEQFF.

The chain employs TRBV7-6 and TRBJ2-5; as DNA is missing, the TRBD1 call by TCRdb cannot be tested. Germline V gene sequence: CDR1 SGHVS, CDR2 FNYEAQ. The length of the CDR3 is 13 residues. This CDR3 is CASSWTLQETQYF.